Included here is one TCR beta chain sequence, with context. Its antigen remains unidentified. Unique molecular identifiers were in the cDNA, with template-switch universal primer binding. TCRdb redid the calling of the 5' RACE reads with MiXCR, one entry per CDR3 protein. This sample carries 240,000 or so distinct CDR3 sequences, about 7% of them seen once, and the ten largest clones take roughly 3.7%. The data are from a study of identical twins. Notes on the study in general: It was cross-sectional statistical analysis, not following the same donors, that the conclusions relied on.

Germline-derived CDR1 and CDR2 are SNHLY and FYNNEI. V shed 4 bases and J 4 bases; nucleotides not matched to a gene: 6. This CDR3 region has 16 residues. These data also featured in a second study, about yellow fever vaccine responses in identical twins.

This sequence joins TRBV2 and TRBJ2-1; 11 nucleotides align to TRBD2. Sequencing input: memory (CD45RO+) T cells sorted from blood. The TCR originated in a woman aged 18-30 years in good health. The CDR3, as DNA: TGTGCCAGCAGTGGGCGACTAGCGGGACCGTACAATGAGCAGTTCTTC. This encodes CASSGRLAGPYNEQFF.